The 14 T cell receptor beta chains below come from one sample, sequenced in a study of blood T cells in healthy people across ages. PCR was performed a second time for 7 to 11 cycles using a sample-barcoded 5' primer and a J-beta primer mix. TCRdb re-called the 5' RACE reads with MiXCR, one entry per CDR3 protein. The repertoire holds about 2 million distinct CDR3 sequences, with around half as singletons. The sequencing input was blood. The receptors derive from a woman in her forties in good health.

The rearrangement joins TRBV28 to TRBJ1-1; 8 nucleotides match TRBD1. This CDR3 region has 15 residues. J gave up 0 bases and V 5 bases, and 5 bases lay outside the gene matches. Germline CDR1 reads MDHEN; CDR2 reads SYDVKM. The CDR3 nucleotides read TGTGCCAGCAGTCCCCGACAGGGGTTGAACACTGAAGCTTTCTTT. It encodes CASSPRQGLNTEAFF.

The sample holds a few counts of this clonotype. The rearrangement uses TRBV10-3 and TRBJ2-1; perhaps TRBD1 as D (5 bases). The CDR3 contains 13 residues. Germline CDR1 is ENHRY and CDR2 is SYGVKD. Between the trimmed V and J ends, which lost 3 bases and 7 bases, there was a span of 10 bases. In DNA, the CDR3 is TGTGCCATCAGTGATAGGGGAATGAATGAGCAGTTCTTC. Residues: CAISDRGMNEQFF.

The rearrangement links TRBV6-6 to TRBJ1-2; D possibly corresponds to TRBD1 (6 bases). Germline assignment: CDR1 MNHNY and CDR2 SVGAGI (reference sequence). The CDR3 extends over 17 amino acids. The ends were cut back, 2 bases at V and 3 bases at J, with 19 bases in the middle. The CDR3 DNA reads TGTGCCAGCAGTTACGGAGGGCGGGGGCGTGTGGACTATGGCTACACCTTC. Translation: CASSYGGRGRVDYGYTF.

This sequence joins TRBV27 and TRBJ2-1; 8 bases align to TRBD2. The junction had 8 bases not matched to a gene; V was cut back by 5 bases and J by 2 bases. The CDR3 has 16 amino acids. Germline lookup yields CDR1 MNHEY and CDR2 SMNVEV (reference sequence). The CDR3 here is CASSGLAGTAYNEQFF. The CDR3 DNA sequence: TGTGCCAGCAGTGGATTAGCGGGGACTGCCTACAATGAGCAGTTCTTC.

This chain connects TRBV7-2 to TRBJ2-1, with 12 bases matching TRBD2. In germline, CDR1 is SGHTA, CDR2 FQGNSA. J lost 7 bases, V lost 0 bases, and 7 bases had no gene match. This CDR3 has 17 amino acids. DNA of the CDR3: TGTGCCAGCAGCTTAGCGCTCCTAGCGGGGGGGCAGAATGAGCAGTTCTTC. It translates to CASSLALLAGGQNEQFF.

The sample holds a few counts of this clonotype. V and J are TRBV9 and TRBJ1-6; D may be TRBD1 (5 bases). Germline V gene sequence: CDR1 SGDLS, CDR2 YYNGEE. The CDR3 runs to 16 residues. The V end was cut by 3 bases, the J end by 7 bases, with 17 bases between. CDR3 in DNA: TGTGCCAGCAGCGGAGACACCGGGACCTCAAATTCACCCCTCCACTTT. Residues: CASSGDTGTSNSPLHF.

The gene calls are TRBV11-2 and TRBJ1-2, with TRBD1 identical over 7 bases. V lost 2 bases to trimming and J lost 8 bases; unmatched junction nucleotides: 8. The germline V gene encodes CDR1 SGHAT and CDR2 FQNNGV. This CDR3 is 14 amino acids long. CDR3 in amino acids: CASSLRWDSKGYTF. The CDR3 DNA reads as TGTGCCAGCAGCTTAAGATGGGACAGTAAAGGCTACACCTTC. Together with reference TRBV11-2 and TRBJ1-2, the CDR3 gives the full variable domain: EAGVAQSPRYKIIEKRQSVAFWCNPISGHATLYWYQQILGQGPKLLIQFQNNGVVDDSQLPKDRFSAERLKGVDSTLKIQPAKLEDSAVYLCASSLRWDSKGYTFGSGTRLTVV.

This chain joins TRBV7-3 and TRBJ1-1; D ambiguous. Per the germline V gene, CDR1 is SGHTA and CDR2 is FQGTGA. CDR3 length: 14 residues. V lost 1 base and J lost 4, with 10 bases in between. The CDR3 reads CASSLNGVGTEAFF. The CDR3 DNA is TGTGCCAGCAGCTTAAATGGAGTGGGCACTGAAGCTTTCTTT. Full variable domain (missing parts from reference TRBV7-3 and TRBJ1-1): GAGVSQTPSNKVTEKGKYVELRCDPISGHTALYWYRQSLGQGPEFLIYFQGTGAADDSGLPNDRFFAVRPEGSVSTLKIQRTERGDSAVYLCASSLNGVGTEAFFGQGTRLTVV.

This clonotype was counted only a few times. The chain employs TRBV29-1 and TRBJ2-1; unclear D gene. The germline CDR1 and CDR2 sequences are SQVTM and ANQGSEA. The CDR3 sequence is 13 residues long. The ends were cut back, 7 bases at V and 0 bases at J, with 10 bases in the middle. CDR3 sequence: CSAKLSSYNEQFF. DNA of the CDR3: TGCAGCGCCAAGCTGAGCTCCTACAATGAGCAGTTCTTC.

This clonotype was seen repeatedly, ten times or more. This may be a read error, as it is one base from a much larger clone. V is TRBV7-2 and J is TRBJ2-5, with 8 bases matching TRBD1. There are 14 residues in the CDR3. V gave up 2 bases and J gave up 11 bases; unmatched junction bases: 10. The germline V gene encodes CDR1 SGHTA and CDR2 FQGNSA. The CDR3 region is CASSLRTGNNEQYF. The CDR3 nucleotides read TGTGCCAGCAGCTTACGGACAGGGAACAATGAGCAGTACTTC.

This clonotype appeared a few times. The V gene is TRBV7-9, the J gene TRBJ1-2, with D possibly TRBD1 on 5 matching bases. This CDR3 region has 16 residues. In germline, CDR1 is SEHNR, CDR2 FQNEAQ (reference sequence). Trimming shortened V by 4 bases and J by 0 bases, and 15 bases separated the two germline ends. The CDR3 region has the DNA TGTGCCAGCAGCTCGGGGGACGTAACCCCTAACTATGGCTACACCTTC. Encoded protein: CASSSGDVTPNYGYTF.

This chain connects TRBV6-1 to TRBJ1-1; D unclear. Germline V gene data show CDR1 as MNHNS and CDR2 as SASEGT. Trimming took off 8 bases at V and 1 base at J, with 11 bases between the two ends. This CDR3 spans 13 amino acids. The CDR3 nucleotides are TGTGCCAGCCTTCAGCCTACGAACACTGAAGCTTTCTTT. Protein product: CASLQPTNTEAFF.

This clonotype has only one observation. The chain joins TRBV28 to TRBJ1-4; no reliable D call. This CDR3 spans 11 amino acids. With 6 bases removed from V and 11 bases from J, the gap between germline ends came to 10 bases. Per the germline V gene, CDR1 is MDHEN and CDR2 is SYDVKM. CDR3 bases: TGTGCCAGCAGGGCGAGTGGGAAACTGTTTTTT. This translates into CASRASGKLFF.

V gene TRBV6-2 or TRBV6-3 combines with J gene TRBJ2-7, with D uncertain. The CDR3 totals 12 residues. CDR1 is MNHEY and CDR2 is SVGEGT in the germline V gene. With 7 bases removed from V and 6 bases from J, the gap between germline ends came to 13 bases. This CDR3 is CASKSSPSEQYF. Here the CDR3 DNA reads TGTGCCAGCAAGTCTAGTCCCTCCGAGCAGTACTTC.